This passage covers 5 T cell receptor beta chains from one sample sequenced in a study of blood T cells in healthy people across ages. Primers used in a second PCR of roughly 6 to 11 cycles were a sample-barcoded 5' primer and a J-beta primer mix. A single record per CDR3 protein comes from TCRdb applying MiXCR to the 5' RACE reads. The table has 730,000 or so distinct CDR3 sequences, about 42% seen once; the top ten hold less than 25%. Sequenced material: blood. These TCRs come from a woman aged 60 to 75 in good health.

This clonotype was seen only a few times. The CDR3 spells CSAQGPQGDQPQHF. Written as DNA, the CDR3 is TGCAGTGCCCAGGGGCCCCAGGGAGATCAGCCCCAGCATTTT. V usage is TRBV20-1 and J usage is TRBJ1-5; possible D gene TRBD1, 6 bases. This CDR3 is built from 14 residues. The germline V gene has CDR1 DFQATT and CDR2 SNEGSKA (reference sequence). V lost 6 bases and J lost 5, with 17 bases in between.

The genes are TRBV20-1 and TRBJ2-3; 11 bases are a match to TRBD2. The V and J ends lost 8 bases and 4 bases, in that order; junction bases with no gene match: 2. This CDR3 spans 12 amino acids. Germline V gene lookup returns CDR1 DFQATT and CDR2 SNEGSKA (reference sequence). CDR3 nucleotides: TGCAGTAAACTAGCGGGAGCAGATACGCAGTATTTT. Its protein is CSKLAGADTQYF.

The V gene is TRBV29-1, the J gene TRBJ2-7, with 8 bases fitting TRBD2. Looked up from germline, CDR1 is SQVTM and CDR2 is ANQGSEA. CDR3 length: 14 amino acids. V dropped 6 bases and J dropped 1; count of bases not matched to a gene: 8. This CDR3 is CSVPRGTSSYEQYF. CDR3 coding DNA: TGCAGCGTACCCCGTGGGACTAGTTCCTACGAGCAGTACTTC.

The V call is TRBV10-3, the J call TRBJ1-4; no clear D gene. CDR3 length equals 13 residues. The germline V and J ends were trimmed by 4 bases and 8 bases, with 11 bases remaining between them. Germline CDR1 ENHRY, CDR2 SYGVKD. CDR3 sequence reads: CAISVGPTEKLFF. The CDR3 coding sequence is TGTGCCATCAGTGTGGGCCCGACCGAAAAACTGTTTTTT.

V usage is TRBV27 and J usage is TRBJ1-5; 7 bases fit TRBD1. Unmatched junction bases numbered 5, after V lost 6 bases and J lost 6 bases. Germline CDR1 reads MNHEY; CDR2 reads SMNVEV (reference sequence). The CDR3 spans 13 residues. CDR3 nucleotides: TGTGCCAGCAGGCCCACAGGGGTTCAGCCCCAGCATTTT. Translating gives CASRPTGVQPQHF.